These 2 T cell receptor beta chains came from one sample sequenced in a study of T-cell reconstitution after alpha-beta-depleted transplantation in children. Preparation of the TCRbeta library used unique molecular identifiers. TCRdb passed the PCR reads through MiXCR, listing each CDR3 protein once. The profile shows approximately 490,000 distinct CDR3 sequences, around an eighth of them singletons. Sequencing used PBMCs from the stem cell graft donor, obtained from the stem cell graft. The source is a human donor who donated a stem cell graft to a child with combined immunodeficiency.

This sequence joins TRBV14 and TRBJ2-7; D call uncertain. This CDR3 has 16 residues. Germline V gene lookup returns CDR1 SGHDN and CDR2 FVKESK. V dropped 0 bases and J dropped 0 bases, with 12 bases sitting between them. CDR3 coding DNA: TGTGCCAGCAGCCAAGATATGAGGCACAGCTCCTACGAGCAGTACTTC. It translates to CASSQDMRHSSYEQYF.

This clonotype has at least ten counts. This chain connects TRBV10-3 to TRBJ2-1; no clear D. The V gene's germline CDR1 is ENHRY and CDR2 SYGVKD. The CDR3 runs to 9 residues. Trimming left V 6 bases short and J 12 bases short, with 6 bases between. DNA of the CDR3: TGTGCCATCAGGATCCTGCAGTTCTTC. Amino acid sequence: CAIRILQFF.